Reported below is one T cell receptor (beta chain). This entry belongs to a study of blood T cell repertoires in COVID-19. Study-wide context: Acute and convalescent COVID-19 samples came from the United States, Italy and Spain. T cells, B-cell-depleted T cells, or PBMCs provided the cDNA or gDNA that served as material.

The germline gives CDR1 SGHRS, CDR2 YFSETQ. The CDR3 sequence is 17 residues long. The V gene lost 1 base and the J gene lost 1 base, with 12 bases spanning the gap. Per the original methods: Counts of nucleated cells, estimated from reference gene primer amplification, were obtained. Some clones are missing from TCRdb's copy, which holds only in-frame ones; the method was immunoSEQ multiplex PCR. The DNA gave D and trimming, while V, J and clone size come from that table. The sample holds roughly 100,000 clones, 65% to 90% seen once. The sample taken for sequencing was peripheral blood. The chain combines TRBV5-1 with TRBJ2-6; D is possibly TRBD2 (6 bases). This TCR was recovered from a man aged 50 or older with acute or convalescent COVID-19. This chain's CDR3 is CASSLSDGRSGANVLTF. DNA for the CDR3: TGCGCCAGCAGCTTGTCAGACGGGAGATCTGGGGCCAACGTCCTGACTTTC.